This T cell receptor beta chain was identified during a study of cytomegalovirus exposure and HLA in healthy donors. General study results and limits: Sequencing depth roughly uniform across donors was assumed in presence/absence analyses.

This clone was counted once. As yet, its antigen is unknown. Between the trimmed V and J ends, which lost 5 bases and 1 base, there was a span of 16 bases. CDR1 SGHTA and CDR2 FQGNSA come from the germline V gene. The CDR3 runs 16 residues. The PCR used 60 Vbeta and 13 Jbeta primers. TCRdb's copy holds only in-frame clones and misses some; the assay was immunoSEQ multiplex PCR. The repertoire has approximately 100,000 clones, approximately 80% of them found once; the top ten carry over 4%. This sequence was found in a female donor in good health and CMV-seropositive. The sequencing sample was made of PBMCs. The J gene is TRBJ2-3, the V gene TRBV7-2, with a tentative D call TRBD2 (6 bases). The CDR3 region is CASSVGPGVGTDTQYF. The CDR3 bases are TGTGCCAGCAGCGTAGGCCCGGGAGTGGGCACAGATACGCAGTATTTT.